These 19 T cell receptor beta chains share one sample of origin, sequenced in a study of cytomegalovirus exposure and HLA in healthy donors. The study ran its PCR with 60 Vbeta and 13 Jbeta primers. Measured with immunoSEQ multiplex PCR; TCRdb has only the in-frame clones, and not every one. The table shows some 90,000 clones, with around 75% occurring only once. Sample: PBMCs. Source of these receptors: a man aged 35 to 55 in good health and CMV-seronegative.

This rearrangement joins TRBV6-4 to TRBJ1-6; D unclear. The germline V and J ends were trimmed by 0 bases and 6 bases, with 6 bases remaining between them. The CDR3 extends over 14 amino acids. Per the germline V gene, CDR1 is MRHNA and CDR2 is SNTAGT. CDR3 in DNA: TGTGCCAGCAGTGACTCAGGGAGTAATTCACCCCTCCACTTT. It is translated as CASSDSGSNSPLHF.

This chain uses TRBV6-5 with TRBJ2-1; 8 bases agree with TRBD2. V shed 8 bases and J 9 bases; nucleotides not matched to a gene: 6. The CDR3 consists of 12 residues. From germline, CDR1 is MNHEY and CDR2 SVGAGI. CDR3 in DNA: TGTGCCAGCTCAGCGGGGGAAGGTGAGCAGTTCTTC. Translation: CASSAGEGEQFF.

The V gene is TRBV19, the J gene TRBJ1-1, with 8 bases matching TRBD1. The V and J ends lost 3 bases and 7 bases, in that order; junction bases with no gene match: 10. Germline V gene data show CDR1 as LNHDA and CDR2 as SQIVND (reference sequence). The CDR3 totals 15 residues. The CDR3 nucleotides read TGTGCCAGTAGTATCTCGCAGGGGGCGCGTAGTGAAGCTTTCTTT. Translation gives CASSISQGARSEAFF.

The rearrangement links TRBV4-1 to TRBJ2-5, with a possible D match to TRBD1 (6 bases). Deletions cut 3 bases from V and 4 bases from J, with 9 bases between. Germline CDR1 and CDR2: MGHRA and YSYEKL. This CDR3 contains 13 residues. CDR3 DNA: TGCGCCAGCAGCCATTACAGGGCAGAGACCCAGTACTTC. Translation gives CASSHYRAETQYF.

V gene TRBV5-1 combines with J gene TRBJ2-1, with 7 bases fitting TRBD2. The germline V gene has CDR1 SGHRS and CDR2 YFSETQ. The V segment lost 4 bases and the J segment 1 base; nucleotides outside the gene matches: 11. There are 17 residues in the CDR3. The CDR3: CASSAGRGSGSYNEQFF. In DNA, the CDR3 is TGCGCCAGCAGCGCCGGTCGAGGTAGCGGGTCCTACAATGAGCAGTTCTTC. Together with reference TRBV5-1 and TRBJ2-1, the CDR3 gives the full variable domain: KAGVTQTPRYLIKTRGQQVTLSCSPISGHRSVSWYQQTPGQGLQFLFEYFSETQRNKGNFPGRFSGRQFSNSRSEMNVSTLELGDSALYLCASSAGRGSGSYNEQFFGPGTRLTVL.

J is TRBJ1-1 and V is TRBV2; 9 positions match TRBD1. Losses at the gene ends were 6 bases for V and 2 bases for J; bases not matched to a gene: 4. Germline values: CDR1 SNHLY, CDR2 FYNNEI. The CDR3 consists of 14 residues. The CDR3, as DNA: TGTGCCAGCAGCATGGGACAGGGTAACACTGAAGCTTTCTTT. It yields the protein CASSMGQGNTEAFF.

V and J are TRBV6-4 and TRBJ2-2, with unresolved D. Germline CDR1 reads MRHNA; CDR2 reads SNTAGT. The CDR3 extends over 13 amino acids. V was clipped by 4 bases and J by 3 bases, with 6 bases between them. In DNA form, the CDR3 reads TGTGCCAGCAGTGGGGCCGACACCGGGGAGCTGTTTTTT. Protein: CASSGADTGELFF.

The V and J genes are TRBV10-3 and TRBJ1-1, with D tentatively TRBD1 (5 bases). The germline CDR1 and CDR2 sequences are ENHRY and SYGVKD. CDR3 length: 13 residues. V was pared by 6 bases and J by 1 base, with 9 bases between. The CDR3 loop reads CAISADRNTEAFF. Written as DNA, the CDR3 is TGTGCCATCAGCGCCGACAGGAACACTGAAGCTTTCTTT.

This chain connects TRBV4-3 to TRBJ2-3; 8 bases align to TRBD2. The CDR3 is made up of 17 amino acids. In germline, CDR1 is LGHNA, CDR2 YSLEER. J lost 0 bases, V lost 2 bases, and 7 bases had no gene match. DNA for the CDR3: TGCGCCAGCAGCCAACGGGCTAGCGGGCCCAGCACAGATACGCAGTATTTT. This encodes CASSQRASGPSTDTQYF.

V and J are TRBV2 and TRBJ2-5, with TRBD2 identical over 8 bases. Germline V gene sequence: CDR1 SNHLY, CDR2 FYNNEI. The ends lost 4 bases at V and 2 bases at J; junction bases unmatched: 9. This CDR3 contains 16 residues. The CDR3, as DNA: TGTGCCAGCAGTGGCCTACCGGGACTAGGGCAAGAGACCCAGTACTTC. It is translated as CASSGLPGLGQETQYF.

The sample holds a few counts of this clone. The genes are TRBV4-2 and TRBJ2-2; D not resolved. Trimming stripped 8 bases from V and 3 bases from J, with 10 bases between. Germline loops: CDR1 LGHNA, CDR2 YNFKEQ. The CDR3 totals 13 residues. CDR3: CASDDWYTGELFF. The CDR3 DNA follows: TGTGCCAGCGATGACTGGTACACCGGGGAGCTGTTTTTT.

The genes are TRBV6-6 and TRBJ2-7; tentatively, D is TRBD1 (5 bases). The CDR3 is made up of 13 amino acids. V lost 6 bases and J lost 2, with 11 bases in between. CDR1 is MNHNY and CDR2 is SVGAGI in the germline V gene (reference sequence). CDR3 sequence (DNA): TGTGCCAGCAGCCAAGGGGTAGCCTACGAGCAGTACTTC. Translating gives CASSQGVAYEQYF.

CDR3 loop: CASSYSTGGWGYTF. CDR3 nucleotides: TGTGCCAGCAGTTACTCGACGGGGGGGTGGGGCTACACCTTC. The chain links TRBV6-6 to TRBJ1-2, with D perhaps TRBD1 (5 bases). This CDR3 spans 14 amino acids. V was shortened by 0 bases and J by 8 bases, with 13 bases between the two germline ends. CDR1 MNHNY and CDR2 SVGAGI come from the germline V gene (reference sequence).

The chain links TRBV5-1 to TRBJ2-3; 12 bases are shared with TRBD1. The CDR3 is 18 amino acids. J was trimmed by 4 bases and V by 0 bases; bases with no gene match: 9. Germline-derived CDR1 and CDR2 are SGHRS and YFSETQ. In DNA form, the CDR3 reads TGCGCCAGCAGCTTGGATCCGGGACAGGGGGCAATCCCAGATACGCAGTATTTT. Encoded protein: CASSLDPGQGAIPDTQYF.

V is TRBV27 and J is TRBJ1-2, with TRBD1 matching 10 bases. The V and J ends lost 7 bases and 0 bases, in that order; junction bases with no gene match: 5. The germline gives CDR1 MNHEY, CDR2 SMNVEV (reference sequence). CDR3 length equals 15 residues. CDR3 coding DNA: TGTGCCAGCACCAGGACAGGGGGGGCTAACTATGGCTACACCTTC. Translating it yields CASTRTGGANYGYTF.

In DNA form, the CDR3 reads TGCGCCAGCAGCTCCCGACAGGGGACAGATACGCAGTATTTT. Translation gives CASSSRQGTDTQYF. This chain links TRBV5-1 with TRBJ2-3, with TRBD1 matching over 8 bases. The length of the CDR3 is 14 residues. V lost 3 bases, J lost 3 bases, and 3 bases stayed unmatched. Germline CDR1 SGHRS, CDR2 YFSETQ.

The chain couples TRBV28 to TRBJ1-4; D gene unclear. This CDR3 contains 15 residues. Between the trimmed V and J ends, which lost 5 bases and 8 bases, there was a span of 18 bases. Germline CDR1 and CDR2: MDHEN and SYDVKM. This CDR3 is CASSTRQEDTEKLFF. CDR3 nucleotide sequence: TGTGCCAGCAGTACTAGACAAGAAGATACGGAAAAACTGTTTTTT.

This chain joins TRBV4-1 and TRBJ1-1; D perhaps matches TRBD1 (6 bases). Germline V gene data show CDR1 as MGHRA and CDR2 as YSYEKL. This CDR3 has 14 amino acids. V lost 5 bases and J lost 3, with 13 bases in between. The CDR3 DNA reads TGCGCCAGCAGCTACAACAGGGTCCACACTGAAGCTTTCTTT. Protein: CASSYNRVHTEAFF.

In DNA, the CDR3 is TGCGCCAGCAGCCAAGGACAGGCTCCCTATGGCTACACCTTC. Protein: CASSQGQAPYGYTF. This rearrangement joins TRBV4-3 to TRBJ1-2, with D possibly being TRBD1 (6 bases). Germline-derived CDR1 and CDR2 are LGHNA and YSLEER. This CDR3 region has 14 residues. V lost 1 base and J 4 bases, leaving 10 bases between the germline ends.